The T cell receptor (beta chain) described here comes from a study of shared clonotypes between healthy human individuals. Whole-study findings and limits: Clonotype sharing among donors likely depends on sequencing depth.

Splitting of each subset's genomic DNA was done evenly across several immunoSEQ plates. The sorted-subset replicate PCRs were given 200 ng DNA, which is 27,000 or so T cell genomes. Generated by immunoSEQ multiplex PCR, the TCRdb table keeps only in-frame clones and is missing some. The table lists over a million clones, more than 75% of them singletons. Of note for this clone: Its antigen remains unknown.

The CDR3 extends over 11 amino acids. V was cut by 6 bases and J by 1 base, with 3 bases left in between. Per the germline V gene, CDR1 is SNHLY and CDR2 is FYNNEI. The TCR comes from a man aged 18-30 years in good health. Some clones in this sample may be carry-over from other donors' samples. The V call is TRBV2, the J call TRBJ1-2; D is unresolved. Sequenced sample: memory CD4+ T cells from PBMCs. The subset was: CD45RA-negative fraction. The CDR3: CASRINYGYTF. The CDR3 nucleotides read TGTGCCAGCAGGATTAACTATGGCTACACCTTC.